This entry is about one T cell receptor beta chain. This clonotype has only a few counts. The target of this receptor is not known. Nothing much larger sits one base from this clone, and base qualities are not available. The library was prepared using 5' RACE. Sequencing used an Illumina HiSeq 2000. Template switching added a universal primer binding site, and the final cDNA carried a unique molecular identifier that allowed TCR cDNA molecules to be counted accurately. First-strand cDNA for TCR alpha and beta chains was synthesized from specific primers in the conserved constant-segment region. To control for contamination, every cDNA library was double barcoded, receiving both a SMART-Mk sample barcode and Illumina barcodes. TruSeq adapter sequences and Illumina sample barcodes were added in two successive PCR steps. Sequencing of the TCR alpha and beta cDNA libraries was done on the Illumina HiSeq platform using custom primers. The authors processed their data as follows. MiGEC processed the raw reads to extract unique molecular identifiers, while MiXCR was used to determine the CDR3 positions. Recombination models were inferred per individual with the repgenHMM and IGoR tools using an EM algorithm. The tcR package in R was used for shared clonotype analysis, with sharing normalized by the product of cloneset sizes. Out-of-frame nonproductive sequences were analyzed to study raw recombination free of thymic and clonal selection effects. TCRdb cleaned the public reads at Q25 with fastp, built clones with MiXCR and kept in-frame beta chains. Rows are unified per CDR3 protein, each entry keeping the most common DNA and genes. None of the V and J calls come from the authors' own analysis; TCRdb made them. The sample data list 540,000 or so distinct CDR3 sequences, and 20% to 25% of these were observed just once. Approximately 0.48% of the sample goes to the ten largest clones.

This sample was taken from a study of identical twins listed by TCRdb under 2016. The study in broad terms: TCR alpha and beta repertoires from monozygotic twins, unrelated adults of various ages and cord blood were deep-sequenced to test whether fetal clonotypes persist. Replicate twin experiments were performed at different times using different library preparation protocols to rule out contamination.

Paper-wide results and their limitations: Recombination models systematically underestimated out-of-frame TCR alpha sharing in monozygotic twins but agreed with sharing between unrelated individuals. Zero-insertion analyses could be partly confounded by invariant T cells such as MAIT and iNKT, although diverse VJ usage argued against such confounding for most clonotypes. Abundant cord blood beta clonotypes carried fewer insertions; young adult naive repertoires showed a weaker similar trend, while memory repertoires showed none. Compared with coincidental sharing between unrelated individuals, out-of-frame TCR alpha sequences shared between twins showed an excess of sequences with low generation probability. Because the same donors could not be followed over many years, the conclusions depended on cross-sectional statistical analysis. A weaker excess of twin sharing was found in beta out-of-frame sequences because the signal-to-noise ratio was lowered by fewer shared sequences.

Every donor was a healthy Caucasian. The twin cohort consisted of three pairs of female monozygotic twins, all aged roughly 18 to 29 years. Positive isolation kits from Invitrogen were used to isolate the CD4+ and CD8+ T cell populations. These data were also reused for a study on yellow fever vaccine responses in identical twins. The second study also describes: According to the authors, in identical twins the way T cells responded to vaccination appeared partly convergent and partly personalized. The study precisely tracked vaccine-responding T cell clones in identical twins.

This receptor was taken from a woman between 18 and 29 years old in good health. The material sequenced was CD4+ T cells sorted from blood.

The nucleotides are TGTGCCATCAGTGAGTCGGGGACACCCACAGATACGCAGTATTTT. Its amino acids are CAISESGTPTDTQYF. This chain is built from TRBV10-3 and TRBJ2-3; TRBD1 might be the D gene, on 6 matching bases. Including the terminal cysteine and phenylalanine, the CDR3 comprises 15 residues. Solely the CDR3 DNA is kept, with 45 bases framed from the first base. The trim is 0 bases for V and 2 bases for J, with a gap of 9 bases between the germline ends. The germline V gene specifies ENHRY as CDR1 and SYGVKD as CDR2.